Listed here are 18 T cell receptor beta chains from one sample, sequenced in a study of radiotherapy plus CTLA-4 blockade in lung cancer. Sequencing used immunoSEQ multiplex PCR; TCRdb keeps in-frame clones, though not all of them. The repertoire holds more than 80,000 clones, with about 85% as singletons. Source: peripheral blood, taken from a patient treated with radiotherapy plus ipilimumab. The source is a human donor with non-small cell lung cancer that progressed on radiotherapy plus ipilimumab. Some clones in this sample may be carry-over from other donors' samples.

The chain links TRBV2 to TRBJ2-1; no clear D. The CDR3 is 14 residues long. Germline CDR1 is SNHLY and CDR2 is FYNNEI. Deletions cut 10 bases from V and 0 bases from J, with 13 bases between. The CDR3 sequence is CATRASSSYNEQFF. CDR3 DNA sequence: TGTGCCACCAGAGCTTCAAGCTCCTACAATGAGCAGTTCTTC.

CDR3 sequence reads: CAWSISGYSDSPLHF. The CDR3 DNA sequence: TGTGCCTGGAGTATTTCAGGGTATAGTGATTCACCCCTCCACTTT. The chain employs TRBV30 and TRBJ1-6; the D gene is possibly TRBD1 (5 bases). Trimming shortened V by 2 bases and J by 8 bases, and 16 bases separated the two germline ends. The germline CDR1 and CDR2 sequences are GTSNPN and SVGIG (reference sequence). The CDR3 runs to 15 residues.

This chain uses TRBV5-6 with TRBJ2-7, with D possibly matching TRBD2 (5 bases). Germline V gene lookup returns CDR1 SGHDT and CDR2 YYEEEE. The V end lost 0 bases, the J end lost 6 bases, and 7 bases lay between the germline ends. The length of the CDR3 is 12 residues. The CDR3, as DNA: TGTGCCAGCAGCTTGGGAGGGCTCGAGCAGTACTTC. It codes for CASSLGGLEQYF.

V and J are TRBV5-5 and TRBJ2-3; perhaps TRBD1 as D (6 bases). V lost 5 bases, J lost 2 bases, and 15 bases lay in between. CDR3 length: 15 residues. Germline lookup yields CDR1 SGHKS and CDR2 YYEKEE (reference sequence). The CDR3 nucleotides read TGTGCCAGCAGTCAAAAGGGGGTCTCCACAGATACGCAGTATTTT. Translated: CASSQKGVSTDTQYF. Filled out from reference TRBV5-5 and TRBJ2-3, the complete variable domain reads DAGVTQSPTHLIKTRGQQVTLRCSPISGHKSVSWYQQVLGQGPQFIFQYYEKEERGRGNFPDRFSARQFPNYSSELNVNALLLGDSALYLCASSQKGVSTDTQYFGPGTRLTVL.

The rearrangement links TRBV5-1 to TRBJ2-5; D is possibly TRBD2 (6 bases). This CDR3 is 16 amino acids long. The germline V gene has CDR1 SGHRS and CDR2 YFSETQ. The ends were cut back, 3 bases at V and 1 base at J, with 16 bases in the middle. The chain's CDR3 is CASSSGGLRIQETQYF. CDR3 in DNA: TGCGCCAGCAGCTCCGGGGGTTTAAGGATCCAAGAGACCCAGTACTTC.

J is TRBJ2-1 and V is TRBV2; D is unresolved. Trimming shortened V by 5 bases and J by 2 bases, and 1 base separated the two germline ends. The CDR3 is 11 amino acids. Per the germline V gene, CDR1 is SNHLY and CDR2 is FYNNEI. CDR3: CASSTYNEQFF. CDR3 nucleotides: TGTGCCAGCAGTACCTACAATGAGCAGTTCTTC.

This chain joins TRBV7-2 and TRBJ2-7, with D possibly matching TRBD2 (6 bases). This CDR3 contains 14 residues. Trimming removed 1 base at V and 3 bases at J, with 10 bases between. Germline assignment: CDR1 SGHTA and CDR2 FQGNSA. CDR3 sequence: CASSLEEGRYEQYF. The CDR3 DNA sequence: TGTGCCAGCAGCTTAGAGGAGGGGCGCTACGAGCAGTACTTC.

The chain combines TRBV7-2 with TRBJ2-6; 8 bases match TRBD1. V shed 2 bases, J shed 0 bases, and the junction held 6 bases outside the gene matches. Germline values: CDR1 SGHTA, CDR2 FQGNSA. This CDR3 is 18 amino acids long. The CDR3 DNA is TGTGCCAGCAGCTTAAGACAGGGGTTCCCCTCTGGGGCCAACGTCCTGACTTTC. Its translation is CASSLRQGFPSGANVLTF.

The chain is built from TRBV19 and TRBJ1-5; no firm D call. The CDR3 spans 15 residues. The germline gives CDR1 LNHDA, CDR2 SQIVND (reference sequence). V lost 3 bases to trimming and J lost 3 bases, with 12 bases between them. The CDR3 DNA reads TGTGCCAGTAGTATTGTATCAGGACTCAATCAGCCCCAGCATTTT. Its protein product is CASSIVSGLNQPQHF.

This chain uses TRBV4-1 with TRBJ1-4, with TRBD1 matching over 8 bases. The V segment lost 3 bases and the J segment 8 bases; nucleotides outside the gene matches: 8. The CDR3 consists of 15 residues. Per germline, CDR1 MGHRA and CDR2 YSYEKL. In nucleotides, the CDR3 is TGCGCCAGCAGCCAGCCTACAGGGGGTGAGGAAAAACTGTTTTTT. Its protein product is CASSQPTGGEEKLFF.

CDR3 sequence reads: CAISDRRAGELFF. The CDR3 DNA reads TGTGCCATCAGTGACAGGCGGGCCGGGGAGCTGTTTTTT. V is TRBV10-3 and J is TRBJ2-2, with D possibly being TRBD2 (5 bases). Germline V gives CDR1 ENHRY, CDR2 SYGVKD. V lost 3 bases and J 6 bases, leaving 8 bases between the germline ends. The CDR3 length is 13 residues.

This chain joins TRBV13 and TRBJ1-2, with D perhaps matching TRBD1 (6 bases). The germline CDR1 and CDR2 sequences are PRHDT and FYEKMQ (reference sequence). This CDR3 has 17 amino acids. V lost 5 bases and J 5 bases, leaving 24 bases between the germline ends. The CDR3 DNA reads TGTGCCAGCAGCCAATTGCTTACGGGACACCGAGATTATGGCTACACCTTC. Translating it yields CASSQLLTGHRDYGYTF.

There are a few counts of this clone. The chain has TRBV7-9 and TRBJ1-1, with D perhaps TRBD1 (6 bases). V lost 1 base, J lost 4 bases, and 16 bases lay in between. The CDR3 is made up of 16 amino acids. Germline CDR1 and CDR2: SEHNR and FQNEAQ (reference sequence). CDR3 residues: CASSLVGRGASTEAFF. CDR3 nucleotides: TGTGCCAGCAGCTTAGTGGGGAGGGGGGCGAGCACTGAAGCTTTCTTT.

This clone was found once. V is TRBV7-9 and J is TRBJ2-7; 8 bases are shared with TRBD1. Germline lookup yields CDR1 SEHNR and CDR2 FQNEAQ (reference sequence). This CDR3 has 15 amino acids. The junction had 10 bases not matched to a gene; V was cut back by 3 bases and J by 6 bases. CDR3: CASSLGDRPSGEQYF. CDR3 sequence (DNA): TGTGCCAGCAGCTTGGGGGACAGGCCTTCGGGCGAGCAGTACTTC.

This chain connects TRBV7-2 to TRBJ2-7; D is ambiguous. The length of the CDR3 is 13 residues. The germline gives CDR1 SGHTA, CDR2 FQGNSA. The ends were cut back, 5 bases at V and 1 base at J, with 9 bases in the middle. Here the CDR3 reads CASSPDGSYEQYF. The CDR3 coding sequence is TGTGCCAGCAGCCCTGACGGTTCCTACGAGCAGTACTTC.

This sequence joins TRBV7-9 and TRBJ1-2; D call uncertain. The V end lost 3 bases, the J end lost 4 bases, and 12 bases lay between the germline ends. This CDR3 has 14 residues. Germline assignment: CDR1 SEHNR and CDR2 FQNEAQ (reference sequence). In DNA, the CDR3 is TGTGCCAGCAGCTTTGCGGAAGGCGGCTATGGCTACACCTTC. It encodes CASSFAEGGYGYTF.

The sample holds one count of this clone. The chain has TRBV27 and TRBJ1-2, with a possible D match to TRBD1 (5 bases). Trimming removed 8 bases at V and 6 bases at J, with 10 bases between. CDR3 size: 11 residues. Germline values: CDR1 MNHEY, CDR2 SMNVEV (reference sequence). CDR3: CASGGKHGYTF. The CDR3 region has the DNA TGTGCCAGCGGGGGGAAACATGGCTACACCTTC.

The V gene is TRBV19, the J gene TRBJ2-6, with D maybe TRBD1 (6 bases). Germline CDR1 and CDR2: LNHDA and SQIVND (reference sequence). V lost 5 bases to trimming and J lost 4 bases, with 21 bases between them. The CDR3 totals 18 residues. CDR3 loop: CASSPATGLNSGANVLTF. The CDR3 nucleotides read TGTGCCAGTAGTCCGGCCACAGGGTTGAACTCCGGGGCCAACGTCCTGACTTTC.